This is a list of T cell receptor beta chains from one sample in a study of blood T cell repertoires in COVID-19. Data came from immunoSEQ multiplex PCR; TCRdb stores just in-frame clones and leaves some out. The data show about 120,000 clones, 90% seen once. Sequencing used peripheral blood. These receptors came from a woman aged 55-75 years with COVID-19, enrolled during active disease. CDR3s include the opening cysteine and the closing phenylalanine or tryptophan. Fields, in order: V gene, J gene, clone size, D gene, CDR3 protein, CDR3 DNA. The D gene is left open where the match is weak. Size tells how often a clone was seen (once, few, many) or the class of an expanded clone, and some rows leave it out.

V: TRBV18; J: TRBJ1-5; size: -; D: -; CDR3: CASSLAGSNQPQHF; DNA: TGTGCCAGCTCACTTGCAGGGAGCAATCAGCCCCAGCATTTT
V: TRBV5-1; J: TRBJ1-1; size: -; D: -; CDR3: CASSAGLSDLWNTEAFF; DNA: TGCGCCAGCAGCGCCGGACTGTCTGATTTGTGGAACACTGAAGCTTTCTTT
V: TRBV6-5; J: TRBJ2-5; size: once; D: TRBD1; CDR3: CATDRGTKTQYF; DNA: TGTGCCACCGACAGGGGGACGAAGACCCAGTACTTC
V: TRBV7-3; J: TRBJ2-1; size: -; D: TRBD2; CDR3: CASSMSGVSYNEQFF; DNA: TGTGCCAGCAGCATGAGCGGGGTCTCCTACAATGAGCAGTTCTTC
V: TRBV7-2; J: TRBJ1-5; size: -; D: -; CDR3: CASSTSSSSHQPQHF; DNA: TGTGCCAGCAGCACCTCATCATCAAGCCATCAGCCCCAGCATTTT
V: TRBV5-4; J: TRBJ1-1; size: once; D: TRBD1; CDR3: CASRGGGMALAFF; DNA: TGTGCCAGCAGAGGAGGGGGCATGGCGCTGGCTTTCTTT
V: TRBV3-1/TRBV3-2; J: TRBJ1-6; size: once; D: -; CDR3: CASSHTGLDTNSYNSPLHF; DNA: TGTGCCAGCAGCCATACAGGGCTTGATACGAACTCCTATAATTCACCCCTCCACTTT
V: TRBV12-3/TRBV12-4; J: TRBJ1-1; size: -; D: -; CDR3: CASSFGGWTEAFF; DNA: TGTGCCAGCAGTTTTGGCGGTTGGACTGAAGCTTTCTTT
V: TRBV5-1; J: TRBJ2-5; size: once; D: -; CDR3: CASSLGVDSTSGTQYF; DNA: TGCGCCAGCAGCTTGGGGGTGGACAGCACCTCCGGGACCCAGTACTTC
V: TRBV18; J: TRBJ1-2; size: once; D: -; CDR3: CASSPRNGYGYTF; DNA: TGTGCCAGCTCACCTAGGAACGGGTATGGCTACACCTTC
V: TRBV19; J: TRBJ1-1; size: -; D: -; CDR3: CASSISGVYNTEAFF; DNA: TGTGCCAGTAGTATATCCGGGGTCTACAACACTGAAGCTTTCTTT
V: TRBV7-3; J: TRBJ2-1; size: -; D: -; CDR3: CASSSTESSYNEQFF; DNA: TGTGCCAGCAGCAGCACCGAAAGCTCCTACAATGAGCAGTTCTTC
V: TRBV6-6; J: TRBJ2-7; size: -; D: -; CDR3: CASSRFVDEQYF; DNA: TGTGCCAGCAGTCGGTTCGTCGACGAGCAGTACTTC
V: TRBV19; J: TRBJ1-4; size: -; D: TRBD1; CDR3: CASNRGIGTNEKLFF; DNA: TGTGCCAGCAACAGGGGGATCGGAACTAATGAAAAACTGTTTTTT
V: TRBV4-2; J: TRBJ1-5; size: -; D: TRBD1; CDR3: CASSQDPGQVGSQHF; DNA: TGTGCCAGCAGCCAAGACCCCGGACAGGTCGGGTCCCAGCATTTT
V: TRBV16; J: TRBJ1-1; size: -; D: TRBD1; CDR3: CASSQSLRQGDTEAFF; DNA: TGTGCCAGCAGCCAATCGCTCCGACAGGGGGACACTGAAGCTTTCTTT
V: TRBV19; J: TRBJ1-5; size: -; D: -; CDR3: CASSIDHQVEFQPQHF; DNA: TGTGCCAGTAGTATAGATCATCAGGTAGAGTTTCAGCCCCAGCATTTT
V: TRBV2; J: TRBJ1-5; size: -; D: TRBD1; CDR3: CASDPQGKSRPQHF; DNA: TGTGCCAGCGACCCACAGGGGAAAAGCCGGCCCCAGCATTTT
V: TRBV6-2/TRBV6-3; J: TRBJ1-2; size: once; D: -; CDR3: CASSRTANYGYTF; DNA: TGTGCCAGCAGTAGGACAGCTAACTATGGCTACACCTTC
V: TRBV6-4; J: TRBJ1-5; size: -; D: -; CDR3: CASSDTGTKKQPQHF; DNA: TGTGCCAGCAGTGACACCGGGACTAAGAAACAGCCCCAGCATTTT
V: TRBV6-5; J: TRBJ2-7; size: once; D: TRBD1; CDR3: CASSYSKGGDEQYF; DNA: TGTGCCAGCAGTTACTCGAAAGGGGGCGACGAGCAGTACTTC
V: TRBV2; J: TRBJ1-1; size: -; D: -; CDR3: CASTVTGNTEAFF; DNA: TGTGCCAGCACCGTGACAGGAAACACTGAAGCTTTCTTT
V: TRBV4-3; J: TRBJ2-1; size: -; D: TRBD2; CDR3: CASSPGASGGNNEQFF; DNA: TGCGCCAGCAGCCCAGGGGCTAGCGGGGGGAACAATGAGCAGTTCTTC
V: TRBV6-5; J: TRBJ2-7; size: -; D: TRBD1; CDR3: CASSSLGAGGNYEQYF; DNA: TGTGCCAGCAGTTCACTGGGGGCAGGGGGAAACTACGAGCAGTACTTC
V: TRBV9; J: TRBJ2-2; size: -; D: -; CDR3: CASSPRTGELFF; DNA: TGTGCCAGCAGCCCGCGCACCGGGGAGCTGTTTTTT
V: TRBV5-6; J: TRBJ2-7; size: -; D: TRBD1; CDR3: CASSSTGGEYEQYF; DNA: TGTGCCAGCAGCTCAACAGGGGGCGAGTACGAGCAGTACTTC
V: TRBV4-3; J: TRBJ2-1; size: -; D: -; CDR3: CASSQEWGFNEQFF; DNA: TGCGCCAGCAGCCAAGAGTGGGGCTTCAATGAGCAGTTCTTC
V: TRBV6-2/TRBV6-3; J: TRBJ1-5; size: -; D: -; CDR3: CASSPRGNQPQHF; DNA: TGTGCCAGCAGTCCCCGCGGGAATCAGCCCCAGCATTTT
V: TRBV21-1; J: TRBJ1-6; size: -; D: -; CDR3: CAQSRGNESPLHF; DNA: TGTGCCCAATCTAGGGGAAACGAGTCACCCCTCCACTTT
V: TRBV11-2; J: TRBJ2-7; size: -; D: -; CDR3: CASSRSPGYEQYF; DNA: TGTGCCAGCAGCCGTTCCCCGGGGTACGAGCAGTACTTC